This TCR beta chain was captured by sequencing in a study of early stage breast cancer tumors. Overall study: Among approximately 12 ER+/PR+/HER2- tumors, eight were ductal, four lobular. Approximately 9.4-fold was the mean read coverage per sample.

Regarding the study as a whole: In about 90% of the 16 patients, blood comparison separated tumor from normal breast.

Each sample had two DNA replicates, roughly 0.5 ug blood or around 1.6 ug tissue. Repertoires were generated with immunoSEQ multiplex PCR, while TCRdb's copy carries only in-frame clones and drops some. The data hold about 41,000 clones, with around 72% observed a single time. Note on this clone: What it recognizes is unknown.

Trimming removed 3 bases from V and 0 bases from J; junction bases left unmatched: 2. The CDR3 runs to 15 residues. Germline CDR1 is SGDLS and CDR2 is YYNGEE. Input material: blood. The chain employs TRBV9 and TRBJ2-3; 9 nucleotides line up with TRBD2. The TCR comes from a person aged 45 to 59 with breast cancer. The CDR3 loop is CASSATSGSTDTQYF. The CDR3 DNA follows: TGTGCCAGCAGCGCAACTAGCGGGAGCACAGATACGCAGTATTTT.